Included here is one T cell receptor (beta chain) sequence, with context. The antigen it recognizes is unknown. Base-call qualities are not available, and no considerably larger clone is one nucleotide away. Patients with a history of autoimmune disease or receiving systemic immunosuppression were excluded from the trial. Peripheral blood for TCR sequencing was collected from all dose cohorts at baseline, on cycle 4 day 1, and on cycle 7 day 1. Samples were obtained from an open-label, multicenter, first-in-human phase I dose-escalation trial of ivuxolimab. Adults with locally advanced or metastatic melanoma, renal cell carcinoma, hepatocellular carcinoma or head and neck squamous cell carcinoma were enrolled in the trial. Before TCR sequencing, CD4+ and CD8+ T cells were separately sorted from peripheral blood. The sample belongs to a study of OX40 agonist ivuxolimab in advanced cancers. With regard to the full study: The costimulatory receptor OX40 (CD134) was targeted by ivuxolimab, a fully human IgG2 agonistic monoclonal antibody. Intravenous ivuxolimab was administered to patients every 2 weeks at six dose levels: 0.01, 0.1, 0.3, 1.5, 3 and 10 mg/kg. Of the approximately 54 patients in dose escalation, some 19 had hepatocellular carcinoma, approximately 15 had melanoma, 9 had renal cell carcinoma and 9 had head and neck cancer. A male proportion of roughly 80% and a mean age of 60 years, ranging from roughly 23 to 90, were recorded for the dose-escalation cohort. Patients were allowed to have had prior anti-PD-1, anti-PD-L1 or anti-CTLA-4 therapy, and more than 35% of the dose-escalation patients had been treated with checkpoint inhibitors. Partial responses were achieved by three dose-escalation patients, of whom one had hepatocellular carcinoma and two had cutaneous melanoma. Peripheral TCRbeta sequencing was intended to test whether TCR sequence diversity was altered and clonal T-cell expansion was caused by ivuxolimab. The paper covers the monotherapy dose-escalation part of the phase I ivuxolimab trial, which included N of about 50 patients.

General conclusions and limits of the study: Antigen specificity was not determined for the clonally expanded peripheral T cells. At doses from 0.1 to 3.0 mg/kg, clonal expansion was seen in both CD4+ and CD8+ blood T cells between baseline and week 6. Partial responders in the 0.1-3.0 mg/kg groups had among the lowest normalized peripheral clonal expansion, especially among CD8+ T cells. Low levels of normalized T-cell clonal expansion were also shown by some nonresponding patients. After ivuxolimab, more expanded clones were found on average in CD8+ T cells than in CD4+ T cells.

From the cysteine up to the phenylalanine, the CDR3 has a length of 8 residues. Just the 24-base CDR3 DNA is kept, in frame starting at base 1. Looking up the germline V gene (reference sequence) yields CDR1 DFQATT and CDR2 SNEGSKA. For sequencing of the TCRbeta CDR3 region, genomic DNA was extracted from the sorted cells. The immunoSEQ Assay was used to sequence the TCRbeta CDR3 regions. The table was pulled from immuneACCESS by TCRdb, which kept in-frame rearrangements only. Such tables lose some clones; where checked, under half of the loss comes from unresolved V genes, and the rest has no known cause. Across this sample there are about 43,000 clones, with approximately 86% seen only once. About 15% of the sample belongs to the ten largest clones.

The TCR was taken from an adult with an advanced solid tumor such as melanoma, head and neck, liver or kidney cancer. The sequencing used CD4+ or CD8+ T cells sorted from blood, collected in a trial of the OX40 agonist ivuxolimab. The rearranged segments are TRBV20-1 and TRBJ1-5, with an unclear D gene assignment. DNA sequence: TGCAGGGTGGGGCCCCAGCATTTT. The encoded protein is CRVGPQHF.